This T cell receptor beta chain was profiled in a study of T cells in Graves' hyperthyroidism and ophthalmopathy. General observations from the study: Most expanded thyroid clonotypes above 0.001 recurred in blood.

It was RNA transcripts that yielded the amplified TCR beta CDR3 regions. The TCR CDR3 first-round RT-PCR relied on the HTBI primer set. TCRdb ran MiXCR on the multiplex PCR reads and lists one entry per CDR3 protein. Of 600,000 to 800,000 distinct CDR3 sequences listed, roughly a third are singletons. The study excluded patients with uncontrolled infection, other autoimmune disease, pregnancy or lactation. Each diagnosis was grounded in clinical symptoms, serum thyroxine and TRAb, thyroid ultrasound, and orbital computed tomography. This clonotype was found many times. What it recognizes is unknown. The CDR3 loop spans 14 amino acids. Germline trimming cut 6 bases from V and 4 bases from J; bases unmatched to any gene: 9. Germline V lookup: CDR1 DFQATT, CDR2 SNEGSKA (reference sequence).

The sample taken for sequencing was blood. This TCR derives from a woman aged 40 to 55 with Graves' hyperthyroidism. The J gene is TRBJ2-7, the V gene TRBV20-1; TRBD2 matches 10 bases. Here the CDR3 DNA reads TGCAGTGCGAACCTAGCGGGGGCATTTTACGAGCAGTACTTC. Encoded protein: CSANLAGAFYEQYF.